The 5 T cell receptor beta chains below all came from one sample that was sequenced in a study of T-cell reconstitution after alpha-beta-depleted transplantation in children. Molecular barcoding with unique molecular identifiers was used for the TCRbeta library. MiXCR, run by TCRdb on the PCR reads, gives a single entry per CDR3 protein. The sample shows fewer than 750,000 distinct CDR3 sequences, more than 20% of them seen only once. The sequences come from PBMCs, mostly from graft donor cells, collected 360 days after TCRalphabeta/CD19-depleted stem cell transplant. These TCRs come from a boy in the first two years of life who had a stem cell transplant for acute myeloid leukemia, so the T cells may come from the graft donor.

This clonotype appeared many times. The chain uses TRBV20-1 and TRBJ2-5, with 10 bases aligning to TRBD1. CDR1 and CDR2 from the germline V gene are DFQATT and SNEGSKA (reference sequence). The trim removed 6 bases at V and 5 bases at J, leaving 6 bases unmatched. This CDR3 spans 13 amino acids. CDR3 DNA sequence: TGCAGTGCGATGACAGGGGGCTTGGAGACCCAGTACTTC. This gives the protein CSAMTGGLETQYF.

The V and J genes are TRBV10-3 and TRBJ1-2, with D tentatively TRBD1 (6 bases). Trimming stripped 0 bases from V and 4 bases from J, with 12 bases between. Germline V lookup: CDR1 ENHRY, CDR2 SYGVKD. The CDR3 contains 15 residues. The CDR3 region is CAISESTGMFYGYTF. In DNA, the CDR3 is TGTGCCATCAGTGAGTCTACAGGGATGTTCTATGGCTACACCTTC.

CDR3: CASSMSGTANTEAFF. Here the CDR3 DNA reads TGCGCCAGCAGCATGTCCGGGACAGCGAACACTGAAGCTTTCTTT. The J gene is TRBJ1-1, the V gene TRBV5-1; 7 bases line up with TRBD1. Germline values: CDR1 SGHRS, CDR2 YFSETQ. Trimming removed 4 bases from V and 1 base from J; junction bases left unmatched: 7. The length of the CDR3 is 15 residues.

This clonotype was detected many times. The CDR3, as DNA: TGTGCCAGCAAGGTTGTTGCCGTGAACACTGAAGCTTTCTTT. As protein: CASKVVAVNTEAFF. This chain uses TRBV27 with TRBJ1-1; D is undetermined. Trimming removed 7 bases from V and 0 bases from J, with 12 bases in between. Germline CDR1 is MNHEY and CDR2 is SMNVEV (reference sequence). CDR3 length: 14 amino acids.

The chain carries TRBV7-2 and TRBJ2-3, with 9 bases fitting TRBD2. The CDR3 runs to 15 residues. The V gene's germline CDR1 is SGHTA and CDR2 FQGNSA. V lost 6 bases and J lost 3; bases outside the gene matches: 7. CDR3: CASRPPGLATDTQYF. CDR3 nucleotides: TGTGCCAGCAGACCTCCGGGACTAGCTACAGATACGCAGTATTTT.